The 26 T cell receptor beta chains below were found in one sample sequenced in a study of blood T cell repertoires in COVID-19. Clones were read by immunoSEQ multiplex PCR, and TCRdb kept only the in-frame ones, dropping some. The profile covers 120,000 or so clones, with roughly 90% appearing a single time and around 3.7% taken by the ten largest. The sequenced sample consisted of peripheral blood. These TCRs come from a man aged 50 to 60 with active COVID-19.

V and J are TRBV5-1 and TRBJ2-3; 9 bases map to TRBD2. This CDR3 is built from 15 residues. Germline loops: CDR1 SGHRS, CDR2 YFSETQ. V shed 3 bases, J shed 4 bases, and the junction held 6 bases outside the gene matches. CDR3 protein: CASSSRGGSADTQYF. CDR3 nucleotides: TGCGCCAGCAGCTCGCGGGGGGGCAGCGCAGATACGCAGTATTTT.

This chain joins TRBV6-1 and TRBJ2-7; TRBD2 is a possible D gene (6 bases). Germline lookup yields CDR1 MNHNS and CDR2 SASEGT. V lost 2 bases, J lost 4 bases, and 12 bases lay in between. There are 14 residues in the CDR3. The CDR3 DNA follows: TGTGCCAGCAGTGAACGGAGGGATCGATACGAGCAGTACGTC. It is translated as CASSERRDRYEQYV.

The chain is built from TRBV12-5 and TRBJ2-2, with a possible D match to TRBD2 (5 bases). Trimming took 10 bases from V and 7 from J, leaving 16 bases between them. CDR1 and CDR2 (germline): LGHNT, FRNRAP. The CDR3 extends over 13 amino acids. This CDR3 reads CATTTEGGGELFF. The CDR3 coding sequence is TGTGCTACCACCACCGAGGGTGGCGGGGAGCTGTTTTTT. The variable domain in full, with the rest retrieved from reference TRBV12-5 and TRBJ2-2, is DARVTQTPRHKVTEMGQEVTMRCQPILGHNTVFWYRQTMMQGLELLAYFRNRAPLDDSGMPKDRFSAEMPDATLATLKIQPSEPRDSAVYFCATTTEGGGELFFGEGSRLTVL.

The genes are TRBV5-4 and TRBJ1-1, with D possibly matching TRBD1 (6 bases). Germline V gives CDR1 SGHNT, CDR2 YYREEE (reference sequence). This CDR3 comprises 14 residues. Trimming took off 3 bases at V and 5 bases at J, with 14 bases between the two ends. The CDR3 sequence: CASSWGRTTTEAFF. The CDR3 DNA sequence: TGTGCCAGCAGCTGGGGGCGGACGACTACTGAAGCTTTCTTT.

The chain joins TRBV19 to TRBJ2-1; tentatively, D is TRBD2 (5 bases). The CDR3 has 14 amino acids. Trimming pared 0 bases from V and 4 bases from J, leaving 7 bases between. Germline V gene lookup returns CDR1 LNHDA and CDR2 SQIVND (reference sequence). The CDR3 spells CASSIEGSYNEQFF. For the CDR3, the DNA is TGTGCCAGTAGTATAGAGGGGAGTTACAATGAGCAGTTCTTC.

V usage is TRBV25-1 and J usage is TRBJ1-3; 9 bases align to TRBD1. The CDR3 totals 13 residues. Trimming at V came to 0 bases and at J to 14 bases, leaving 5 bases not matched to a gene. Germline assignment: CDR1 MGHDK and CDR2 SYGVNS. CDR3 protein: CASSEYEGQGLYF. The DNA for the CDR3 is TGTGCCAGCAGTGAATACGAGGGACAGGGACTATATTTT.

The rearrangement links TRBV7-8 to TRBJ2-5, with D possibly TRBD1 on 5 matching bases. The V and J ends lost 6 bases and 3 bases respectively, with 8 bases between them. In germline, CDR1 is SGHVS, CDR2 FQNEAQ. The CDR3 spans 12 residues. The CDR3 DNA follows: TGTGCCAGCAGACAGGTTGAAGAGACCCAGTACTTC. This encodes CASRQVEETQYF.

This chain links TRBV7-9 with TRBJ1-1; D ambiguous. V gave up 0 bases and J gave up 0 bases, with 11 bases separating them. This CDR3 comprises 16 residues. Germline assignment: CDR1 SEHNR and CDR2 FQNEAQ (reference sequence). The CDR3 spells CASSLAGRNMNTEAFF. The CDR3 nucleotides read TGTGCCAGCAGCTTAGCGGGCAGAAACATGAACACTGAAGCTTTCTTT.

This rearrangement joins TRBV18 to TRBJ2-7; 9 bases line up with TRBD2. The V and J ends lost 2 bases and 1 base, in that order; junction bases with no gene match: 3. Germline V lookup: CDR1 KGHSH, CDR2 LQKENI. This CDR3 is built from 15 residues. The CDR3 nucleotides read TGTGCCAGCTCACCAGTTAGCGGGGGATCCTACGAGCAGTACTTC. Protein: CASSPVSGGSYEQYF.

The chain employs TRBV9 and TRBJ2-1; possibly TRBD1 for D (6 bases). Trimming removed 0 bases at V and 6 bases at J, with 16 bases between. The CDR3 sequence is 16 residues long. Germline CDR1 and CDR2: SGDLS and YYNGEE. CDR3 nucleotide sequence: TGTGCCAGCAGCGTAGCGGGCAGGGGAATTGCCAATGAGCAGTTCTTC. Its protein is CASSVAGRGIANEQFF.

Comments on this clone: The sample has other DNA sequences that encode this CDR3 too. The chain recombines TRBV19 with TRBJ1-1; no firm D call. V was clipped by 5 bases and J by 0 bases, with 7 bases between them. CDR3 length equals 13 residues. Germline lookup yields CDR1 LNHDA and CDR2 SQIVND (reference sequence). This chain's CDR3 is CASSSQVNTEAFF. The CDR3 nucleotides are TGTGCCAGTAGTTCCCAGGTGAACACTGAAGCTTTCTTT.

This chain joins TRBV7-9 and TRBJ1-5, with D unclear. The CDR3 contains 14 residues. Looked up from germline, CDR1 is SEHNR and CDR2 is FQNEAQ (reference sequence). V was cut by 0 bases and J by 4 bases, with 7 bases left in between. The CDR3 sequence: CASSLASGNQPQHF. In nucleotides, the CDR3 is TGTGCCAGCAGCTTAGCCTCCGGGAATCAGCCCCAGCATTTT.

The sample holds a few counts of this clone. DNA of the CDR3: TGTGCCAGCTCACCGAGAACGAACACAGATACGCAGTATTTT. Protein: CASSPRTNTDTQYF. The chain combines TRBV18 with TRBJ2-3; D gene uncertain. V gave up 3 bases and J gave up 2 bases, with 9 bases separating them. Looked up from germline, CDR1 is KGHSH and CDR2 is LQKENI. This CDR3 is 14 amino acids long.

Concerning this clone: At the DNA level, this CDR3 is encoded by other sequences in the same sample as well. The V gene is TRBV9, the J gene TRBJ2-1; TRBD2 is a possible D gene (6 bases). Trimming shortened V by 2 bases and J by 0 bases, and 9 bases separated the two germline ends. This CDR3 contains 15 residues. Per the germline V gene, CDR1 is SGDLS and CDR2 is YYNGEE. In nucleotides, the CDR3 is TGTGCCAGCAGCGTTAGCGGAAGCTCCTACAATGAGCAGTTCTTC. Protein sequence: CASSVSGSSYNEQFF.

This clone was observed a single time. CDR3 coding DNA: TGTGCCAGCAGCGTAGGGGCAGGGCTAAACTATGGCTACACCTTC. Translating gives CASSVGAGLNYGYTF. The chain is built from TRBV9 and TRBJ1-2, with TRBD1 as a possible D gene (5 bases). V was clipped by 0 bases and J by 2 bases, with 11 bases between them. The CDR3 consists of 15 residues. In germline, CDR1 is SGDLS, CDR2 YYNGEE.

The chain recombines TRBV6-5 with TRBJ1-2; tentatively, D is TRBD1 (5 bases). Germline V gene data show CDR1 as MNHEY and CDR2 as SVGAGI. The length of the CDR3 is 16 residues. V was clipped by 0 bases and J by 4 bases, with 15 bases between them. CDR3 amino acids: CASSYSRRSGVYGYTF. The CDR3, as DNA: TGTGCCAGCAGTTACTCACGACGATCGGGGGTCTATGGCTACACCTTC.

V and J are TRBV6-6 and TRBJ1-2; the match to TRBD1 covers 7 bases. The V and J ends lost 5 bases and 4 bases, in that order; junction bases with no gene match: 7. CDR1 and CDR2 from the germline V gene are MNHNY and SVGAGI (reference sequence). CDR3 size: 14 residues. CDR3 residues: CASSPNRDSYGYTF. Written as DNA, the CDR3 is TGTGCCAGCAGTCCGAACCGGGACAGCTATGGCTACACCTTC.

The chain couples TRBV2 to TRBJ1-4; the match to TRBD1 covers 7 bases. This CDR3 has 17 amino acids. V trimming: 7 bases; J trimming: 0 bases; junction bases outside the gene matches: 11. Germline V lookup: CDR1 SNHLY, CDR2 FYNNEI. The DNA of the CDR3 is TGTGCCAGCACACGACAGGGTGGTAGGGCAACTAATGAAAAACTGTTTTTT. It yields the protein CASTRQGGRATNEKLFF.

CDR3 nucleotides: TGTGCCAGTAGTATACCAGGGGGCCAAGGTGAAGCTTTCTTT. It translates to CASSIPGGQGEAFF. This chain links TRBV19 with TRBJ1-1; 8 bases are shared with TRBD1. The length of the CDR3 is 14 residues. CDR1 and CDR2 from the germline V gene are LNHDA and SQIVND (reference sequence). The V segment lost 2 bases and the J segment 7 bases; nucleotides outside the gene matches: 6.

This clone appeared once. The CDR3 sequence: CASSPLTPRGTEAFF. As DNA, the CDR3 is TGTGCCAGCAGCCCCCTCACCCCCCGGGGAACTGAAGCTTTCTTT. This sequence joins TRBV3-1 (or the pseudogene TRBV3-2) and TRBJ1-1, with D unresolved. The germline CDR1 and CDR2 sequences are LGHDT and YNNKEL (reference sequence). V was clipped by 4 bases and J by 5 bases, with 17 bases between them. This CDR3 region has 15 residues.

The chain is built from TRBV5-8 and TRBJ1-2; weak D call: TRBD1 (6 bases). Trimming pared 1 base from V and 6 bases from J, leaving 7 bases between. From germline, CDR1 is SGHTS and CDR2 YDEGEE. The CDR3 has 12 residues. DNA for the CDR3: TGTGCCAGCAGCTTGACAGGGCATGGCTACACCTTC. Protein sequence: CASSLTGHGYTF. Looking up the rest from reference TRBV5-8 and TRBJ1-2 gives the full variable domain: EAGVTQSPTHLIKTRGQQATLRCSPISGHTSVYWYQQALGLGLQFLLWYDEGEERNRGNFPPRFSGRQFPNYSSELNVNALELEDSALYLCASSLTGHGYTFGSGTRLTVV.

This clone has ten or more counts. The chain employs TRBV6-1 and TRBJ2-7; 11 bases line up with TRBD2. Germline V CDR1 and CDR2: MNHNS, SASEGT. The CDR3 is 15 residues long. V was clipped by 3 bases and J by 7 bases; unmatched bases: 8. CDR3 protein: CASSEVAGGPGEQYV. The CDR3 coding sequence is TGTGCCAGCAGTGAGGTAGCGGGAGGGCCAGGGGAGCAGTACGTC.

V gene TRBV5-1 combines with J gene TRBJ2-2; 9 bases map to TRBD2. CDR1 is SGHRS and CDR2 is YFSETQ in the germline V gene. V was pared by 0 bases and J by 1 base, with 7 bases of the junction left unmatched. The CDR3 consists of 18 residues. This CDR3 reads CASSLEASGVLNTGELFF. DNA for the CDR3: TGCGCCAGCAGCTTGGAGGCTAGCGGGGTCCTGAACACCGGGGAGCTGTTTTTT. Based on the CDR3 plus reference TRBV5-1 and TRBJ2-2, the full variable domain is KAGVTQTPRYLIKTRGQQVTLSCSPISGHRSVSWYQQTPGQGLQFLFEYFSETQRNKGNFPGRFSGRQFSNSRSEMNVSTLELGDSALYLCASSLEASGVLNTGELFFGEGSRLTVL.

The chain uses TRBV29-1 and TRBJ2-3; D is undetermined. There are 12 residues in the CDR3. CDR1 and CDR2 from the germline V gene are SQVTM and ANQGSEA. The germline V and J ends were trimmed by 0 bases and 5 bases, with 6 bases remaining between them. CDR3 region: CSVEDGGDTQYF. DNA of the CDR3: TGCAGCGTTGAAGACGGTGGAGATACGCAGTATTTT.

This clone was picked up a small number of times. The chain is built from TRBV6-5 and TRBJ2-1; D is uncertain. Germline V gene sequence: CDR1 MNHEY, CDR2 SVGAGI. CDR3 size: 12 residues. Trimming left V 8 bases short and J 4 bases short, with 9 bases between. The CDR3 is CASSQAYNEQFF. CDR3 DNA: TGTGCCAGCTCCCAGGCATACAATGAGCAGTTCTTC.

This clone was counted a few times. The chain recombines TRBV6-4 with TRBJ2-3; 11 bases fit TRBD2. V lost 6 bases to trimming and J lost 4 bases; unmatched junction nucleotides: 9. The CDR3 runs 16 residues. Per germline, CDR1 MRHNA and CDR2 SNTAGT. CDR3 in DNA: TGTGCCAGCAGCGACGGTAGCGGGGGGGCCCCAGATACGCAGTATTTT. Protein: CASSDGSGGAPDTQYF.